The 22 T cell receptor beta chains reported below all come from one sample, sequenced in a study of post-analysis software for immune sequencing data. General observations from the study: About five TRBV segments were more frequent in patients than controls; TRBV5-6, TRBV5-1 and TRBV20-1 belonged to this group.

Their specific antigens are unknown. Unique molecular identifiers featured in each of the TCR beta cDNA libraries. TCRdb re-derived calls from the PCR reads in MiXCR, one entry per CDR3 protein. The sample carries about 810,000 distinct CDR3 sequences, roughly 58% recorded once. The sequenced sample was blood. These receptors were collected from a girl aged 5-17 years with multiple sclerosis.

V is TRBV10-3 and J is TRBJ1-5; TRBD1 is a possible D gene (5 bases). V was shortened by 3 bases and J by 3 bases, with 18 bases between the two germline ends. Germline V CDR1 and CDR2: ENHRY, SYGVKD. This CDR3 comprises 17 residues. This chain's CDR3 is CAISDPWGEVFNQPQHF. The CDR3 DNA reads TGTGCCATCAGTGACCCCTGGGGGGAGGTGTTCAATCAGCCCCAGCATTTT.

The chain employs TRBV4-2 and TRBJ1-4; D remains unclear. Trimming cost V 7 bases and J 7 bases, with 16 bases left between them. The CDR3 extends over 14 amino acids. Germline V gives CDR1 LGHNA, CDR2 YNFKEQ. The CDR3 sequence is CASNSGASGEKLFF. In DNA, the CDR3 is TGTGCCAGCAATTCCGGTGCCTCGGGTGAAAAACTGTTTTTT.

This sequence joins TRBV5-1 and TRBJ2-1; tentatively, D is TRBD1 (5 bases). This CDR3 contains 11 residues. The germline gives CDR1 SGHRS, CDR2 YFSETQ. Trimming stripped 9 bases from V and 7 bases from J, with 11 bases between. Written as DNA, the CDR3 is TGCGCCACCACCCAGGGTAATGAGCAGTTCTTC. It yields the protein CATTQGNEQFF.

This chain links TRBV7-3 with TRBJ2-7; D may correspond to TRBD1 or TRBD2 (5 bases each). Germline CDR1 and CDR2: SGHTA and FQGTGA. V dropped 8 bases and J dropped 0 bases, with 17 bases sitting between them. This CDR3 region has 15 residues. The CDR3 region is CASALTGRGSYEQYF. DNA of the CDR3: TGTGCCAGCGCCCTGACGGGGCGAGGCTCCTACGAGCAGTACTTC.

The chain is built from TRBV10-1 and TRBJ1-1; D gene unclear. The CDR3 is 13 amino acids. Trimming shortened V by 5 bases and J by 5 bases, and 12 bases separated the two germline ends. Germline CDR1 WNHNN, CDR2 SYGVQD (reference sequence). This chain's CDR3 is CASSRSDGTEAFF. Written as DNA, the CDR3 is TGCGCCAGCAGTAGGAGCGACGGGACTGAAGCTTTCTTT.

V gene TRBV29-1 combines with J gene TRBJ2-5, with D possibly matching TRBD2 (6 bases). V was pared by 6 bases and J by 7 bases, with 18 bases between. Germline-derived CDR1 and CDR2 are SQVTM and ANQGSEA. The CDR3 contains 13 residues. The DNA of the CDR3 is TGCAGCGTCGCCGGGACTCCGACCGGGACCCAGTACTTC. It translates to CSVAGTPTGTQYF.

There are a few counts of this clonotype. The genes are TRBV20-1 and TRBJ2-1; the match to TRBD2 covers 11 bases. The CDR3 sequence is 18 residues long. Per the germline V gene, CDR1 is DFQATT and CDR2 is SNEGSKA (reference sequence). Trimming cost V 3 bases and J 0 bases; bases outside gene matches: 10. In DNA form, the CDR3 reads TGCAGTGCTAGGAGGCGACTAGCGGGACCAAGCTCCTACAATGAGCAGTTCTTC. It translates to CSARRRLAGPSSYNEQFF.

In DNA form, the CDR3 reads TGCGCCAGCAGCAGCGGACCTATTTCGGGGGAGCAGTACTTC. It specifies CASSSGPISGEQYF. The J gene is TRBJ2-5, the V gene TRBV5-1; possibly TRBD2 for D (6 bases). The CDR3 is made up of 14 amino acids. V lost 4 bases and J 11 bases, leaving 21 bases between the germline ends. Germline V gene sequence: CDR1 SGHRS, CDR2 YFSETQ.

This chain links TRBV7-2 with TRBJ2-5; 7 bases map to TRBD1. The V gene end was trimmed by 1 base and the J gene end by 5 bases; junction bases not matched to a gene: 4. Per germline, CDR1 SGHTA and CDR2 FQGNSA. The CDR3 covers 14 residues. The CDR3 DNA is TGTGCCAGCAGCTTAGACAGCAGGGGGGAGACCCAGTACTTC. It codes for CASSLDSRGETQYF.

This clonotype came up a few times. The CDR3 bases are TGCAGTGCTAGATCGCACGACCAGACTAGCGGGAGGGTCCCCTACGAGCAGTACTTC. This encodes CSARSHDQTSGRVPYEQYF. The chain recombines TRBV20-1 with TRBJ2-7; 14 nucleotides align to TRBD2. Germline CDR1 and CDR2: DFQATT and SNEGSKA (reference sequence). The ends lost 2 bases at V and 2 bases at J; junction bases unmatched: 14. The CDR3 contains 19 residues.

The chain is built from TRBV30 and TRBJ2-3, with a weak D call TRBD2 (6 bases). This CDR3 spans 15 amino acids. The V gene's germline CDR1 is GTSNPN and CDR2 SVGIG (reference sequence). V lost 6 bases and J lost 2, with 18 bases in between. In nucleotides, the CDR3 is TGTGCCTGTAAAAGGCGGGATTCGGCCACAGATACGCAGTATTTT. This translates into CACKRRDSATDTQYF. Looking up the rest from reference TRBV30 and TRBJ2-3 gives the full variable domain: SQTIHQWPATLVQPVGSPLSLECTVEGTSNPNLYWYRQAAGRGLQLLFYSVGIGQISSEVPQNLSASRPQDRQFILSSKKLLLSDSGFYLCACKRRDSATDTQYFGPGTRLTVL.

In this sample, this clonotype turned up a few times. The chain joins TRBV29-1 to TRBJ2-7; no clear D. This CDR3 has 13 residues. CDR1 is SQVTM, CDR2 ANQGSEA, per germline. V dropped 4 bases and J dropped 0 bases, with 10 bases sitting between them. CDR3 sequence reads: CSVAETASYEQYF. In nucleotides, the CDR3 is TGCAGCGTTGCTGAGACGGCCTCCTACGAGCAGTACTTC.

The chain employs TRBV7-9 and TRBJ2-5; 10 bases agree with TRBD1. Trimming took 4 bases from V and 4 from J; bases not matched to a gene: 6. From germline, CDR1 is SEHNR and CDR2 FQNEAQ (reference sequence). CDR3 size: 15 residues. CDR3 sequence: CASSSIDRGRETQYF. CDR3 sequence (DNA): TGTGCCAGCAGCTCCATTGACAGGGGGCGAGAGACCCAGTACTTC.

This clonotype turned up a few times. The chain is built from TRBV6-5 and TRBJ2-7; a possible D gene is TRBD2 (6 bases). Between the trimmed V and J ends, which lost 1 base and 2 bases, there was a span of 12 bases. CDR1 is MNHEY and CDR2 is SVGAGI in the germline V gene. There are 15 residues in the CDR3. The DNA for the CDR3 is TGTGCCAGCAGTTACTTAGGGAGGACCCCCTACGAGCAGTACTTC. As protein: CASSYLGRTPYEQYF.

This clonotype was observed once. This chain uses TRBV6-2 or TRBV6-3 with TRBJ2-7, with 9 bases identical to TRBD2. In germline, CDR1 is MNHEY, CDR2 SVGEGT. V gave up 6 bases and J gave up 2 bases; unmatched junction bases: 8. This CDR3 region has 15 residues. The CDR3 bases are TGTGCCAGCAGGCGAGCGGGAGGTGAGGCCTACGAGCAGTACTTC. This sequence encodes CASRRAGGEAYEQYF.

The rearrangement joins TRBV4-1 to TRBJ2-4; D perhaps matches TRBD2 (5 bases). V lost 0 bases and J 9 bases, leaving 9 bases between the germline ends. The CDR3 extends over 13 amino acids. Germline CDR1 is MGHRA and CDR2 is YSYEKL. CDR3 DNA sequence: TGCGCCAGCAGCCAAGAGAGGGATATCATTCAGTACTTC. Its translation: CASSQERDIIQYF.

J is TRBJ2-3 and V is TRBV14, with D possibly TRBD2 on 5 matching bases. The germline V gene encodes CDR1 SGHDN and CDR2 FVKESK. V was shortened by 1 base and J by 3 bases, with 14 bases between the two germline ends. This CDR3 spans 16 amino acids. The CDR3 loop reads CASSQGPRPGTDTQYF. The CDR3 DNA reads as TGTGCCAGCAGCCAAGGACCTCGACCGGGAACAGATACGCAGTATTTT.

The J gene is TRBJ1-1, the V gene TRBV20-1; D call uncertain. The CDR3 is 13 amino acids. Germline V gene data show CDR1 as DFQATT and CDR2 as SNEGSKA (reference sequence). Between the trimmed V and J ends, which lost 2 bases and 1 base, there was a span of 8 bases. The CDR3 spells CSARNTGNTEAFF. DNA for the CDR3: TGCAGTGCTAGAAACACGGGGAACACTGAAGCTTTCTTT.

The rearrangement joins TRBV6-1 to TRBJ2-7; a weak D match, TRBD2 (8 bases). The V end was cut by 2 bases, the J end by 3 bases, with 14 bases between. In germline, CDR1 is MNHNS, CDR2 SASEGT. CDR3 length: 15 residues. The CDR3 sequence: CASSERGLAGYEQYF. The CDR3 DNA reads as TGTGCCAGCAGTGAAAGGGGGCTAGCGGGCTACGAGCAGTACTTC.

V and J are TRBV7-2 and TRBJ2-5, with 9 bases fitting TRBD1. V was pared by 5 bases and J by 6 bases, with 7 bases of the junction left unmatched. The CDR3 extends over 14 amino acids. Germline loops: CDR1 SGHTA, CDR2 FQGNSA. The CDR3 nucleotides read TGTGCCAGCAGCCCCCGGGACAGGGTTCAGACCCAGTACTTC. Amino acids: CASSPRDRVQTQYF.

The DNA of the CDR3 is TGTGCCAGCTCACCACCCGGACTAGCGGGATCGCATGAGCAGTTCTTC. Translation: CASSPPGLAGSHEQFF. The chain uses TRBV18 and TRBJ2-1; 12 nucleotides match TRBD2. Germline V gene lookup returns CDR1 KGHSH and CDR2 LQKENI. This CDR3 is 16 amino acids long. V dropped 0 bases and J dropped 8; count of bases not matched to a gene: 5.

The chain has TRBV7-3 and TRBJ1-1; no firm D call. The CDR3 loop spans 13 amino acids. The germline gives CDR1 SGHTA, CDR2 FQGTGA. Trimming removed 3 bases at V and 3 bases at J, with 8 bases between. The CDR3 bases are TGTGCCAGCAGCTTCGATCCGGACACTGAAGCTTTCTTT. It specifies CASSFDPDTEAFF.